A single sample is the source of the 10 T cell receptor beta chains below, sequenced in a study of blood T cell repertoires in COVID-19 (dated by TCRdb to the early 2020s). Library preparation used the immunoSEQ multiplex PCR assay. The source is immuneACCESS, and TCRdb retained only in-frame sequences with V and J called. Part of the clones is not carried over; for the studies checked, unresolved V genes explain less than half of this, and the remainder is unexplained. For this sample the table gives more than 150,000 clones, of which about 80% were detected only once. The biggest ten clones account for about 15% of the sample. Sequencing was performed on PBMCs or T cells enriched from blood (not recorded which). The receptors originated from a man in his 60s who had been exposed to COVID-19.

The gene calls are TRBV14 and TRBJ2-1, with no clear D. Trimming took off 3 bases at V and 4 bases at J, with 13 bases between the two ends. This CDR3 has 15 residues. Germline lookup yields CDR1 SGHDN and CDR2 FVKESK. The CDR3 loop reads CASSHPEAVYNEQFF. The CDR3 region has the DNA TGTGCCAGCAGCCACCCCGAGGCAGTATACAATGAGCAGTTCTTC.

The chain carries TRBV9 and TRBJ2-5; TRBD2 matches 11 bases. V trimming: 0 bases; J trimming: 1 base; junction bases outside the gene matches: 5. CDR1 and CDR2 (germline): SGDLS, YYNGEE. This CDR3 comprises 17 residues. The CDR3 loop is CASSVAPTSGAQETQYF. The DNA for the CDR3 is TGTGCCAGCAGCGTAGCCCCGACTAGCGGGGCCCAAGAGACCCAGTACTTC. The full variable domain, completed using reference TRBV9 and TRBJ2-5, is DSGVTQTPKHLITATGQRVTLRCSPRSGDLSVYWYQQSLDQGLQFLIQYYNGEERAKGNILERFSAQQFPDLHSELNLSSLELGDSALYFCASSVAPTSGAQETQYFGPGTRLLVL.

This chain uses TRBV2 with TRBJ1-5; maybe TRBD1 (5 bases). The V and J ends lost 5 bases and 7 bases respectively, with 12 bases between them. This CDR3 region has 13 residues. Germline V gives CDR1 SNHLY, CDR2 FYNNEI. The CDR3 loop reads CASSMGLWQPQHF. The CDR3 coding sequence is TGTGCCAGCAGTATGGGGCTCTGGCAGCCCCAGCATTTT.

This clone was recorded a few times. The chain employs TRBV24-1 and TRBJ2-7; 9 bases match TRBD1. Germline V gene data show CDR1 as KGHDR and CDR2 as SFDVKD. The J segment lost 5 bases and the V segment lost 5 bases, leaving 9 bases of the junction unmatched. This CDR3 contains 15 residues. DNA of the CDR3: TGTGCCACCAGTGTGACCGGGACAGGGTATCACGAGCAGTACTTC. It encodes CATSVTGTGYHEQYF.

The sample holds one count of this clone. The chain employs TRBV28 and TRBJ2-1, with 9 bases that match TRBD2. The V and J ends lost 5 bases and 3 bases, in that order; junction bases with no gene match: 8. CDR1 is MDHEN and CDR2 is SYDVKM in the germline V gene. CDR3 length: 16 residues. The CDR3 here is CASSPHLAGVYNEQFF. The CDR3 nucleotides read TGTGCCAGCAGTCCCCATTTAGCGGGAGTCTACAATGAGCAGTTCTTC.

The DNA of the CDR3 is TGTGCCAGCAGCCCCCCAGGGGGAAGGGAGGTGGAGTTCTTC. It yields the protein CASSPPGGREVEFF. The chain links TRBV28 to TRBJ2-1, with D possibly being TRBD1 (7 bases). The CDR3 loop spans 14 amino acids. CDR1 is MDHEN, CDR2 SYDVKM, per germline. V was trimmed by 6 bases and J by 14 bases, leaving 23 bases between them.

CDR3 coding DNA: TGCGCCAGCAGCTTGGAGGCTAGCGGGAGGGAAGAGACCCAGTACTTC. Protein: CASSLEASGREETQYF. The chain uses TRBV5-1 and TRBJ2-5; 12 bases align to TRBD2. From germline, CDR1 is SGHRS and CDR2 YFSETQ. V was pared by 0 bases and J by 3 bases, with 3 bases of the junction left unmatched. This CDR3 is 16 amino acids long. The whole variable domain, remainder taken from reference TRBV5-1 and TRBJ2-5, is KAGVTQTPRYLIKTRGQQVTLSCSPISGHRSVSWYQQTPGQGLQFLFEYFSETQRNKGNFPGRFSGRQFSNSRSEMNVSTLELGDSALYLCASSLEASGREETQYFGPGTRLLVL.

The V gene is TRBV19, the J gene TRBJ2-1, with D possibly matching TRBD2 (6 bases). The CDR3 has 13 residues. Germline CDR1 LNHDA, CDR2 SQIVND (reference sequence). V lost 6 bases, J lost 7 bases, and 13 bases lay in between. Here the CDR3 DNA reads TGTGCCAGTAGCAGCACTAGCTCAAATGAGCAGTTCTTC. As protein: CASSSTSSNEQFF.

The chain employs TRBV5-1 and TRBJ2-4, with 7 bases identical to TRBD2. The CDR3 has 12 amino acids. Germline CDR1 reads SGHRS; CDR2 reads YFSETQ. The trim removed 7 bases at V and 8 bases at J, leaving 6 bases unmatched. DNA for the CDR3: TGCGCCAGCGGGGGGGATGCGGACATTCAGTACTTC. Translated, it gives CASGGDADIQYF.

This clone appeared a few times. V is TRBV27 and J is TRBJ1-6; D unresolved. CDR1 MNHEY and CDR2 SMNVEV come from the germline V gene (reference sequence). The CDR3 is made up of 13 amino acids. V was shortened by 6 bases and J by 6 bases, with 9 bases between the two germline ends. This CDR3 reads CASRVGGNSPLHF. The CDR3 DNA sequence: TGTGCCAGCAGGGTAGGAGGTAATTCACCCCTCCACTTT.